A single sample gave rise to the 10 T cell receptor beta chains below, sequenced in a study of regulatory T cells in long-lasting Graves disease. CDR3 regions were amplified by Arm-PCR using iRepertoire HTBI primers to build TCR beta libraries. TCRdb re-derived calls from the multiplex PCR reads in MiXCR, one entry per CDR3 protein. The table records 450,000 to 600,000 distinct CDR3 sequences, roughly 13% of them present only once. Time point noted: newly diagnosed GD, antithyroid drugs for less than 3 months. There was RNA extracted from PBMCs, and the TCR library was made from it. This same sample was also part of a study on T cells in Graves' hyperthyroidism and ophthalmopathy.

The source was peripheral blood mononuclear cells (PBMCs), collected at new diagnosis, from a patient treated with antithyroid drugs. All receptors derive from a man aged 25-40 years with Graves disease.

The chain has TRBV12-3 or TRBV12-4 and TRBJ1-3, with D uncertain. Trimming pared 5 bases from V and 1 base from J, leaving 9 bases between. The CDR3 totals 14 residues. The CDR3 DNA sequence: TGTGCCAGCAGTCCAGTGGGTTCTGGAAACACCATATATTTT. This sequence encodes CASSPVGSGNTIYF.

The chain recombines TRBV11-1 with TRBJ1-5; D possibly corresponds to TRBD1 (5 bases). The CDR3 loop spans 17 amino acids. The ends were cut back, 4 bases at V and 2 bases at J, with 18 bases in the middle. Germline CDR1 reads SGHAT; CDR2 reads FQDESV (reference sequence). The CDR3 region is CASSSSGGAGGNQPQHF. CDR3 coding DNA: TGTGCCAGCAGCTCTTCCGGAGGGGCAGGAGGCAATCAGCCCCAGCATTTT.

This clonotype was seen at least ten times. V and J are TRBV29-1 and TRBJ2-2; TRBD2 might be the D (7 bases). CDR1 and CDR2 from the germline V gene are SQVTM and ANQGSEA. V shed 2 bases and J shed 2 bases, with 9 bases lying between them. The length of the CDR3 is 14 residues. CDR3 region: CSVERGGNTGELFF. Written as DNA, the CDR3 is TGCAGCGTTGAAAGGGGGGGCAACACCGGGGAGCTGTTTTTT.

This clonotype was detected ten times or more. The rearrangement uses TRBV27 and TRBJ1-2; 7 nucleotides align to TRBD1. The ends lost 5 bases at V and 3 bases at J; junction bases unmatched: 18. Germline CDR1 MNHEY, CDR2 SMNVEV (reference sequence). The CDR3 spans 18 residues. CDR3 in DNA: TGTGCCAGCAGTCCACACAGAGGGACAGCCCTGCAGTACTATGGCTACACCTTC. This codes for CASSPHRGTALQYYGYTF.

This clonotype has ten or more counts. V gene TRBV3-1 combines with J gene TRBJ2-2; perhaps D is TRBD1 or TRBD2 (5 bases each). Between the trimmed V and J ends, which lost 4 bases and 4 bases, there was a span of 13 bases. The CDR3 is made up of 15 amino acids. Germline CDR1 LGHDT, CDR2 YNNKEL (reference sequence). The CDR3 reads CASSRWDGSTGELFF. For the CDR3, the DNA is TGTGCCAGCAGCCGCTGGGACGGATCCACCGGGGAGCTGTTTTTT.

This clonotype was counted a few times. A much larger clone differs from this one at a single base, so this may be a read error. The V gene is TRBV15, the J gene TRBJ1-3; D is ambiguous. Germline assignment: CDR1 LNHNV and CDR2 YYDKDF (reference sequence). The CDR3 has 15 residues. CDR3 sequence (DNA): TGTGCCACCAGCAGAGATTGGGTGCGAGGAAACACCACATATTTT. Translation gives CATSRDWVRGNTTYF. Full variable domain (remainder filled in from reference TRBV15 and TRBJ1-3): DAMVIQNPRYQVTQFGKPVTLSCSQTLNHNVMYWYQQKSSQAPKLLFHYYDKDFNNEADTPDNFQSRRPNTSFCFLDIRSPGLGDTAMYLCATSRDWVRGNTTYFGEGSWLTVV.

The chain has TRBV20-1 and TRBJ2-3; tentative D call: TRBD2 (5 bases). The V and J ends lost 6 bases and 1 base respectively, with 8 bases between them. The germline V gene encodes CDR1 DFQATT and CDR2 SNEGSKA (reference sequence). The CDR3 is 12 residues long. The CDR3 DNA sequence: TGCAGTGCCTGGCGGGGCACAGATACGCAGTATTTT. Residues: CSAWRGTDTQYF.

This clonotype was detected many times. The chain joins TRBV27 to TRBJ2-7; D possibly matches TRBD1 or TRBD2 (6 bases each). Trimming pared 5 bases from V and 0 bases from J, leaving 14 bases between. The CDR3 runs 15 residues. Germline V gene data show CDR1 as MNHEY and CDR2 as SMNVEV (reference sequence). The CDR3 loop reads CASSLGGLSSYEQYF. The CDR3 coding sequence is TGTGCCAGCAGTCTAGGGGGGTTGAGCTCCTACGAGCAGTACTTC.

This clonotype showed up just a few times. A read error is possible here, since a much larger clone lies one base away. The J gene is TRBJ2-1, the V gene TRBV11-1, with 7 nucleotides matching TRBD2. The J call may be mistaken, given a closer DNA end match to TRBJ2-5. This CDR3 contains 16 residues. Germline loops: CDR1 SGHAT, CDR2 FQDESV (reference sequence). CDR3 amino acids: CASSLWPTSSGETQYF. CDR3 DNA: TGTGCCAGCAGCTTGTGGCCGACTAGCAGTGGTGAGACCCAGTACTTC.

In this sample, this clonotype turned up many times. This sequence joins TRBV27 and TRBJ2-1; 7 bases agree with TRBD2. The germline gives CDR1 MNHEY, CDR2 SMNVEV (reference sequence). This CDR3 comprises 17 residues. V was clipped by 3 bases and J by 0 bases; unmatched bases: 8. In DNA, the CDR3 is TGTGCCAGCAGTTTGCCCGGACTAGGGAGCTCCTACAATGAGCAGTTCTTC. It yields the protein CASSLPGLGSSYNEQFF.